This T cell receptor beta chain was recorded in a study of prognosis after radiotherapy for stage I lung cancer. About the study: Participants consisted of stage I non-small cell lung cancer patients, who were enrolled between 2018 and early 2019. Roughly 15 patients presented with newly diagnosed primary stage I lung tumors, and about five carried oligometastatic NSCLC following surgical resection of the primary tumor. None of the non-small cell lung cancer patients was considered medically operable. More than 10 patients' tumors were adenocarcinoma, and 6 to 8 patients' tumors were squamous cell carcinoma.

Comments on this clonotype: A much larger clone sits a single nucleotide away, making a read error possible.

Trimming removed 8 bases at V and 0 bases at J, with 22 bases between. The CDR3 covers 18 residues. Germline CDR1 is SEHNR and CDR2 is FQNEAQ (reference sequence). By two-round multiplex PCR, the TCR beta CDR3 was amplified from genomic DNA. It was primers specific to each TRBV and TRBJ gene that first-round PCR used. TCRdb used MiXCR to reprocess the multiplex PCR reads, holding one entry per CDR3 protein. This sample has about 59,000 distinct CDR3 sequences, with around 27% found just once. The sample here was PBMCs, taken before or after stereotactic body radiation therapy (not recorded which). This rearrangement joins TRBV7-9 to TRBJ2-2; D gene ambiguous. This clonotype originated in a donor over 45 with non-small cell lung cancer. The CDR3: CASPSLFARKANTGELFF. CDR3 in DNA: TGTGCCAGCCCCTCACTGTTCGCCCGGAAAGCGAACACCGGGGAGCTGTTTTTT.